The present entry profiles one T cell receptor (beta chain) with its context. Its antigen is not identified. This sample was included in a study of shared clonotypes between healthy human individuals. General study results and limits: The generation probabilities recorded for non-shared clonotypes fell below those of clonotypes shared by all four donors.

Produced via immunoSEQ multiplex PCR; TCRdb's table is partial and in-frame only. The profile shows millions of clones, 95% of them singletons. Germline V lookup: CDR1 LNHNV, CDR2 YYDKDF (reference sequence). V shed 0 bases and J shed 0 bases, with 9 bases lying between them. This CDR3 contains 15 residues. Sequencing input: naive CD4+ T cells sorted from blood. The subset is: CD45RA+ positively selected. The origin of this receptor is a man aged 18 to 29 in good health. The chain joins TRBV15 to TRBJ2-7; D not resolved. The CDR3 is CATSRDLFSSYEQYF. The CDR3 DNA sequence: TGTGCCACCAGCAGAGACCTCTTTAGCTCCTACGAGCAGTACTTC.